A selection of T cell receptor beta chains follows, all from one sample in a study of blood T cell repertoires in COVID-19. The protocol was immunoSEQ multiplex PCR, while the TCRdb copy is restricted to in-frame clones and leaves out a portion. This sample has some 260,000 clones; about 86% occur once, and the top ten carry approximately 4.3%. Sequenced material: PBMCs or T cells enriched from blood (not recorded which). All receptors come from a man aged 25-45 years with acute COVID-19. Each CDR3 is given with its conserved first and last residue. Fields, in order: D gene, J gene, V gene, clone size, CDR3 DNA, CDR3 protein. The D gene is left open where the match is weak. The size of a clone is reported for some rows only, either as once, few or many, or as a class for expanded clones.

d_call: TRBD2; j_call: TRBJ2-2; v_call: TRBV4-2; clone_size: .; cdr3_nt: TGTGCCAGCAGCCAAGCTGGAGCGGGAGGGCTCGGGGAGCTGTTTTTT; cdr3_aa: CASSQAGAGGLGELFF
d_call: TRBD1; j_call: TRBJ1-1; v_call: TRBV11-3; clone_size: .; cdr3_nt: TGTGCCAGTTCGGACAGGGCGAACACTGAAGCTTTCTTT; cdr3_aa: CASSDRANTEAFF
d_call: TRBD1; j_call: TRBJ1-1; v_call: TRBV5-1; clone_size: few; cdr3_nt: TGCGCCAGCAGGGGGACAGCCACTGAAGCTTTCTTT; cdr3_aa: CASRGTATEAFF
d_call: .; j_call: TRBJ2-3; v_call: TRBV5-3; clone_size: .; cdr3_nt: TGTGCCAGAAGCTCGGGGAAGCACGCAGATACGCAGTATTTT; cdr3_aa: CARSSGKHADTQYF
d_call: .; j_call: TRBJ1-2; v_call: TRBV4-3; clone_size: few; cdr3_nt: TGCGCCAGCAGCCAAGATCAGATAGGGGTGGACTATGGCTACACCTTC; cdr3_aa: CASSQDQIGVDYGYTF
d_call: .; j_call: TRBJ2-1; v_call: TRBV7-3; clone_size: .; cdr3_nt: TGTGCCAGCAGCTGGGCCGGGGCAGCGGGTTCCTACAATGAGCAGTTCTTC; cdr3_aa: CASSWAGAAGSYNEQFF
d_call: .; j_call: TRBJ1-4; v_call: TRBV29-1; clone_size: few; cdr3_nt: TGCAGCGCTGGGCAGGGCCGGGAAAAACTGTTTTTT; cdr3_aa: CSAGQGREKLFF
d_call: TRBD1; j_call: TRBJ1-2; v_call: TRBV7-9; clone_size: .; cdr3_nt: TGTGCCAGCAGCGGCCGGGACAGGGGGCTCTATGGCTACACCTTC; cdr3_aa: CASSGRDRGLYGYTF
d_call: .; j_call: TRBJ2-1; v_call: TRBV7-2; clone_size: once; cdr3_nt: TGTGCCAGCAGCTTGGAGGGGGGACTAACTAACAATGAGCAGTTCTTC; cdr3_aa: CASSLEGGLTNNEQFF
d_call: .; j_call: TRBJ2-3; v_call: TRBV6-5; clone_size: .; cdr3_nt: TGTGCCATCCCGCGAGGGGGTTGGACAGATACGCAGTATTTT; cdr3_aa: CAIPRGGWTDTQYF
d_call: TRBD1; j_call: TRBJ1-6; v_call: TRBV28; clone_size: .; cdr3_nt: TGTGCCACCCGGACAGGACCTAATTCACCCCTCCACTTT; cdr3_aa: CATRTGPNSPLHF
d_call: .; j_call: TRBJ1-2; v_call: TRBV12-3/TRBV12-4; clone_size: once; cdr3_nt: TGTGCCAGCAGCCTTATCCAGGGCTACACCTTC; cdr3_aa: CASSLIQGYTF
d_call: .; j_call: TRBJ1-1; v_call: TRBV19; clone_size: once; cdr3_nt: TGTGCCAGTAAACATTACAGGACAGAAAACACTGAAGCTTTCTTT; cdr3_aa: CASKHYRTENTEAFF
d_call: TRBD1; j_call: TRBJ1-4; v_call: TRBV4-1; clone_size: .; cdr3_nt: TGCGCCAGCACCAGGGGGTTTCAGGCTAATGAAAAACTGTTTTTT; cdr3_aa: CASTRGFQANEKLFF
d_call: .; j_call: TRBJ2-1; v_call: TRBV6-4; clone_size: .; cdr3_nt: TGTGCCAGCAGTGAAGATAGCCTACCTAATGAGCAGTTCTTC; cdr3_aa: CASSEDSLPNEQFF
d_call: TRBD2; j_call: TRBJ2-1; v_call: TRBV7-3; clone_size: .; cdr3_nt: TGTGCCAGCAGCTTAAGGACTAGCGGGTACAATGAGCAGTTCTTC; cdr3_aa: CASSLRTSGYNEQFF
d_call: TRBD2; j_call: TRBJ2-1; v_call: TRBV14; clone_size: .; cdr3_nt: TGTGCCAGCAGCGGACTAGCGGGATACAACGACAATGAGCAGTTCTTC; cdr3_aa: CASSGLAGYNDNEQFF
d_call: .; j_call: TRBJ2-1; v_call: TRBV10-3; clone_size: .; cdr3_nt: TGTGCCATCAGTTCGGCTAGTTGGGAGCAGTTCTTC; cdr3_aa: CAISSASWEQFF
d_call: TRBD2; j_call: TRBJ2-1; v_call: TRBV7-3; clone_size: .; cdr3_nt: TGTGCCAGCAGTGCCGGGAGGACTCAAGGCGAGCAGTTCTTC; cdr3_aa: CASSAGRTQGEQFF
d_call: .; j_call: TRBJ2-3; v_call: TRBV4-2; clone_size: once; cdr3_nt: TGTGCCAGCAGCCAAGGTAGGGAGGATACGCAGTATTTT; cdr3_aa: CASSQGREDTQYF
d_call: .; j_call: TRBJ2-6; v_call: TRBV11-3; clone_size: few; cdr3_nt: TGTGCCAGCAGCTTAGTCGGTTTGAGCTCTGGGGCCAACGTCCTGACTTTC; cdr3_aa: CASSLVGLSSGANVLTF
d_call: .; j_call: TRBJ2-3; v_call: TRBV19; clone_size: many; cdr3_nt: TGTGCCAGTAGTCCTTCGCGGGATACGCAGTATTTT; cdr3_aa: CASSPSRDTQYF
d_call: .; j_call: TRBJ1-3; v_call: TRBV12-3/TRBV12-4; clone_size: .; cdr3_nt: TGTGCCAGCAGCATGGGAAACACCATATATTTT; cdr3_aa: CASSMGNTIYF
d_call: .; j_call: TRBJ2-1; v_call: TRBV5-1; clone_size: .; cdr3_nt: TGCGCCAGCAGCTTTACCGGTGAGCAGTTCTTC; cdr3_aa: CASSFTGEQFF
d_call: .; j_call: TRBJ1-5; v_call: TRBV24-1; clone_size: .; cdr3_nt: TGTGCCACCAGTGATCCGGGAGAAAATCAGCCCCAGCATTTT; cdr3_aa: CATSDPGENQPQHF
d_call: TRBD2; j_call: TRBJ2-1; v_call: TRBV20-1; clone_size: .; cdr3_nt: TGCAGTGCTAGTCGACTAGCGGGTTCCTACAATGAGCAGTTCTTC; cdr3_aa: CSASRLAGSYNEQFF
d_call: TRBD2; j_call: TRBJ2-1; v_call: TRBV18; clone_size: .; cdr3_nt: TGTGCCAGCTCACCGTCTAGCGGCCTCAATGAGCAGTTCTTC; cdr3_aa: CASSPSSGLNEQFF
d_call: .; j_call: TRBJ1-3; v_call: TRBV3-1/TRBV3-2; clone_size: .; cdr3_nt: TGTGCCAGCAGCCAAGATGCGGTTTCCGTTGGAAACACCATATATTTT; cdr3_aa: CASSQDAVSVGNTIYF
d_call: .; j_call: TRBJ2-1; v_call: TRBV19; clone_size: .; cdr3_nt: TGTGCCAGTAGTATTAGAGGGCTCACGAGCTCCTACAATGAGCAGTTCTTC; cdr3_aa: CASSIRGLTSSYNEQFF
d_call: TRBD1; j_call: TRBJ1-1; v_call: TRBV5-1; clone_size: .; cdr3_nt: TGCGCCAGCAGCGACCCCCCCAGGGGGCACACTGAAGCTTTCTTT; cdr3_aa: CASSDPPRGHTEAFF
d_call: .; j_call: TRBJ2-4; v_call: TRBV6-5; clone_size: .; cdr3_nt: TGTGCCAGCAGTTCCCGTTACAGGTTACAGTACTTC; cdr3_aa: CASSSRYRLQYF